This TCR beta chain emerged from a study of shared T cell receptors in the human thymus. Germline-derived CDR1 and CDR2 are SGHAT and FQNNGV. CDR3 length: 17 residues. J was trimmed by 3 bases and V by 5 bases; bases with no gene match: 10. Profiling relied on immunoSEQ multiplex PCR, and the TCRdb table lists in-frame clones only, not all of them. The table records about 660,000 clones, approximately 89% of them present only once. These same records also appear under a second study, on human thymus T cells. That work contributes: Having corrective surgery for congenital heart defects, healthy Finnish infants were the ones who donated. Thymic material originated from resections removed in the course of corrective heart surgery. Gene usage for V and J segments appeared biased in thymic and blood repertoires. Highly overlapping thymic repertoires in unrelated individuals were reported by related research.

What was sequenced was thymocytes. The clonotype comes from a boy less than two years old with a congenital heart defect. The chain joins TRBV11-2 to TRBJ2-1, with TRBD2 identical over 10 bases. The CDR3 bases are TGTGCCAGCAGCCTAATAATCCGGACTAGCGGCTACAATGAGCAGTTCTTC. Its translation is CASSLIIRTSGYNEQFF.